This T cell receptor (beta chain) was recovered during a study of cytomegalovirus exposure and HLA in healthy donors. Across the study: In terms of ancestry, the Caucasian-associated cluster contained 80% to 90% of the roughly 400 genotyped donors.

Although they were nominally healthy when sampled, donors likely had unrecorded immune exposures. The germline V and J ends were trimmed by 5 bases and 5 bases, with 13 bases remaining between them. In germline, CDR1 is MNHNS, CDR2 SASEGT. The CDR3 loop spans 14 amino acids. Concerning this clone: Its target is not known.

Study results and caveats: CMV serostatus was the only immune exposure information that was available. A later analysis appeared to link common viral pathogens to several of the most significant clusters.

PCR primers comprised 60 Vbeta and 13 Jbeta primers. The table came from immunoSEQ multiplex PCR; TCRdb's copy has only in-frame clones and leaves some out. The table includes roughly 100,000 clones, approximately 80% detected once. The gene calls are TRBV6-1 and TRBJ1-5; D gene ambiguous. The sequence was collected from a woman between 40 and 55 years old in good health and CMV-seronegative. Sequencing was performed on PBMCs. The CDR3 loop reads CASSMRSSDQPQHF. CDR3 nucleotides: TGTGCCAGCAGTATGCGGTCGTCCGATCAGCCCCAGCATTTT.